This TCR beta chain came from a study of blood T cell repertoires in COVID-19. Study-wide background: From the United States, Italy and Spain came samples of acute and convalescent COVID-19. From T cells, B-cell-depleted T cells, or PBMCs came the material, which was cDNA or gDNA.

CDR3 length: 16 amino acids. V shed 3 bases and J 4 bases; nucleotides not matched to a gene: 4. Germline V gives CDR1 LGHDT, CDR2 YNNKEL (reference sequence). Sequencing was performed with immunoSEQ multiplex PCR; in TCRdb, only in-frame clones are kept and a portion is missing. This sample has fewer than 200,000 clones, with approximately 86% found just once. This clonotype was obtained from a woman aged 60-75 years who had recovered from COVID-19. Sequences were obtained from peripheral blood. The genes are TRBV3-1 (or the pseudogene TRBV3-2) and TRBJ1-6; 9 bases line up with TRBD1. CDR3 in amino acids: CASSQWTGDYNSPLHF. The CDR3 region has the DNA TGTGCCAGCAGCCAGTGGACAGGGGATTATAATTCACCCCTCCACTTT.